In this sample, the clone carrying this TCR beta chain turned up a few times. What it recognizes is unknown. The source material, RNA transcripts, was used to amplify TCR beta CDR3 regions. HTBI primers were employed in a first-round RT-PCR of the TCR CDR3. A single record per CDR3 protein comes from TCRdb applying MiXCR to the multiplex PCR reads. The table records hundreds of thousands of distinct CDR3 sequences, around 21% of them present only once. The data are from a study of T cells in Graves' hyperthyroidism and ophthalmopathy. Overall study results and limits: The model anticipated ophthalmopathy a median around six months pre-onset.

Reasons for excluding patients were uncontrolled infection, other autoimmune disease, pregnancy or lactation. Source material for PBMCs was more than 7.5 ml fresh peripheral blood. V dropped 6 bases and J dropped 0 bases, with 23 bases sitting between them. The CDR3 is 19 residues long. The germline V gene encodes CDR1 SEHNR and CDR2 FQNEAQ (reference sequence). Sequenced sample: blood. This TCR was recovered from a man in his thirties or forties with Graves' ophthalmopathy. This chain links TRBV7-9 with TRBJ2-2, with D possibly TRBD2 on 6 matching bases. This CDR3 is CASRRPTRGRRSNTGELFF. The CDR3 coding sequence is TGTGCCAGCAGGCGCCCGACCCGGGGGAGAAGATCGAACACCGGGGAGCTGTTTTTT.